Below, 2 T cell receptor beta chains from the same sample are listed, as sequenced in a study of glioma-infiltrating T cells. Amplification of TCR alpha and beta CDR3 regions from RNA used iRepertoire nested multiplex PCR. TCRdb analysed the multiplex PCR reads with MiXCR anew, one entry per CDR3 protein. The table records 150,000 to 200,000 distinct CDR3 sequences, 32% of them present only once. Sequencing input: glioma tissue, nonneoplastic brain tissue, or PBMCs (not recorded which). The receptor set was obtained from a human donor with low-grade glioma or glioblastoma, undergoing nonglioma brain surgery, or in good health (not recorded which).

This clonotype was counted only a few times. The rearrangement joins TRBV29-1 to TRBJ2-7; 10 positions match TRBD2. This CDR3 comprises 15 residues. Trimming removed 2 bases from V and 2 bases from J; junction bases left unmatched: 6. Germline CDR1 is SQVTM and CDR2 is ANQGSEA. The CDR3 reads CSVELAGAQAYEQYF. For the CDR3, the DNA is TGCAGCGTTGAACTAGCGGGGGCACAAGCCTACGAGCAGTACTTC.

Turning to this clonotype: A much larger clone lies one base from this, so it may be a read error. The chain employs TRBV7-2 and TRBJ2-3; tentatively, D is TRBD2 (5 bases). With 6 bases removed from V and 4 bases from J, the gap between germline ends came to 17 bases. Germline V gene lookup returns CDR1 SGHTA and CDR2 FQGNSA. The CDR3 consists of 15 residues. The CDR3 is CASRQTGIYADTQYF. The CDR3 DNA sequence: TGTGCCAGCAGACAAACCGGGATATACGCAGATACGCAGTATTTT.